The rows below give T cell receptor beta chains drawn from one sample of a study of cytomegalovirus exposure and HLA in healthy donors. TCRdb's table, derived via immunoSEQ multiplex PCR, lists solely in-frame clones and lacks some. The repertoire consists of approximately 100,000 clones, with roughly 80% occurring once and the leading ten covering 16%. The sequencing sample was made of PBMCs. The source of these receptors is a man between 60 and 70 years old in good health and CMV-seropositive. The CDR3 runs from the conserved cysteine through the conserved F or W. Each record gives: J gene, D gene, V gene, clone size, CDR3 protein, CDR3 DNA. D genes are given only for firm matches. Size is omitted from some rows. Given values are once, few, many or a class for expanded clones.

j_gene: TRBJ2-1; d_gene: TRBD1; v_gene: TRBV4-1; abundance: -; CDR3aa: CASSQWTGGYNEQFF; CDR3nt: TGCGCCAGCAGCCAATGGACAGGGGGATACAATGAGCAGTTCTTC
j_gene: TRBJ1-6; d_gene: TRBD1; v_gene: TRBV5-1; abundance: -; CDR3aa: CASSLRDSTSNSPLHF; CDR3nt: TGCGCCAGCAGCCTAAGGGACAGTACCTCGAATTCACCCCTCCACTTT
j_gene: TRBJ2-3; d_gene: TRBD2; v_gene: TRBV7-3; abundance: -; CDR3aa: CASSLTGASGGATDTQYF; CDR3nt: TGTGCCAGCAGCTTAACGGGGGCTAGCGGGGGAGCCACAGATACGCAGTATTTT
j_gene: TRBJ2-2; d_gene: TRBD1; v_gene: TRBV18; abundance: -; CDR3aa: CASSRQGAATGELFF; CDR3nt: TGTGCCAGCTCAAGACAGGGGGCCGCCACCGGGGAGCTGTTTTTT
j_gene: TRBJ2-7; d_gene: -; v_gene: TRBV6-5; abundance: -; CDR3aa: CASSRGLLGIDEQYF; CDR3nt: TGTGCCAGCAGTCGGGGACTGCTGGGAATAGACGAGCAGTACTTC
j_gene: TRBJ1-3; d_gene: TRBD1; v_gene: TRBV19; abundance: -; CDR3aa: CASSTTGVGPNTIYF; CDR3nt: TGTGCCAGTAGTACAACAGGGGTTGGACCCAACACCATATATTTT
j_gene: TRBJ2-3; d_gene: -; v_gene: TRBV5-5; abundance: -; CDR3aa: CASSLTVTDTQYF; CDR3nt: TGTGCCAGCAGCTTAACAGTGACCGATACGCAGTATTTT
j_gene: TRBJ2-7; d_gene: TRBD1; v_gene: TRBV7-3; abundance: -; CDR3aa: CASSSTGGFGGEQYF; CDR3nt: TGTGCCAGCAGCTCGACAGGGGGCTTCGGGGGTGAGCAGTACTTC
j_gene: TRBJ1-2; d_gene: -; v_gene: TRBV5-1; abundance: -; CDR3aa: CASSLDRWAANYGYTF; CDR3nt: TGCGCCAGCAGCTTGGATAGATGGGCAGCTAACTATGGCTACACCTTC
j_gene: TRBJ2-6; d_gene: -; v_gene: TRBV19; abundance: -; CDR3aa: CASSIDGFGGVGANVLTF; CDR3nt: TGTGCCAGTAGTATAGACGGGTTTGGAGGGGTCGGGGCCAACGTCCTGACTTTC
j_gene: TRBJ2-5; d_gene: -; v_gene: TRBV6-1; abundance: -; CDR3aa: CASSVQEARGGGETQYF; CDR3nt: TGTGCCAGCAGTGTTCAAGAGGCCAGGGGAGGGGGAGAGACCCAGTACTTC
j_gene: TRBJ2-1; d_gene: -; v_gene: TRBV9; abundance: once; CDR3aa: CASSQGFRGYNEQFF; CDR3nt: TGTGCCAGCAGCCAAGGGTTTAGGGGCTACAATGAGCAGTTCTTC
j_gene: TRBJ2-2; d_gene: TRBD1; v_gene: TRBV18; abundance: -; CDR3aa: CASSPPTTGTGELFF; CDR3nt: TGTGCCAGCTCACCCCCTACGACAGGGACCGGGGAGCTGTTTTTT
j_gene: TRBJ2-5; d_gene: TRBD1; v_gene: TRBV6-5; abundance: -; CDR3aa: CASTTGTGRETQYF; CDR3nt: TGTGCCAGCACCACCGGGACAGGACGGGAGACCCAGTACTTC
j_gene: TRBJ2-3; d_gene: TRBD2; v_gene: TRBV27; abundance: -; CDR3aa: CASSSLTSSGVGNTQYF; CDR3nt: TGTGCCAGCAGTTCCTTGACTTCTAGCGGGGTGGGCAATACGCAGTATTTT
j_gene: TRBJ2-1; d_gene: -; v_gene: TRBV21-1; abundance: few; CDR3aa: CASSKPGLASNEQFF; CDR3nt: TGTGCCAGCAGCAAACCAGGCCTAGCGAGCAATGAGCAGTTCTTC
j_gene: TRBJ1-5; d_gene: -; v_gene: TRBV19; abundance: few; CDR3aa: CASIKGGGQPQHF; CDR3nt: TGTGCCAGTATCAAGGGAGGGGGTCAGCCCCAGCATTTT
j_gene: TRBJ1-1; d_gene: TRBD1; v_gene: TRBV9; abundance: -; CDR3aa: CASSVLGGGARTEAFF; CDR3nt: TGTGCCAGCAGCGTTCTAGGAGGGGGCGCAAGGACTGAAGCTTTCTTT
j_gene: TRBJ1-5; d_gene: -; v_gene: TRBV19; abundance: -; CDR3aa: CASSTPLGGTEGPQHF; CDR3nt: TGTGCCAGTAGTACCCCGCTCGGCGGAACCGAAGGGCCCCAGCATTTT
j_gene: TRBJ1-1; d_gene: TRBD1; v_gene: TRBV18; abundance: -; CDR3aa: CASSPLPGLGQGFRNTEAFF; CDR3nt: TGTGCCAGCTCACCACTTCCGGGTTTGGGACAGGGGTTTAGGAACACTGAAGCTTTCTTT
j_gene: TRBJ2-2; d_gene: -; v_gene: TRBV10-3; abundance: -; CDR3aa: CAISGSGLDTGELFF; CDR3nt: TGTGCCATCAGTGGTTCAGGCTTGGACACCGGGGAGCTGTTTTTT
j_gene: TRBJ1-1; d_gene: -; v_gene: TRBV5-1; abundance: once; CDR3aa: CASSLDGRSNTEAFF; CDR3nt: TGCGCCAGCAGCTTGGATGGGAGATCGAACACTGAAGCTTTCTTT
j_gene: TRBJ1-2; d_gene: -; v_gene: TRBV25-1; abundance: -; CDR3aa: CASSEVRRNYGYTF; CDR3nt: TGTGCCAGCAGTGAAGTGAGGAGGAACTATGGCTACACCTTC
j_gene: TRBJ1-2; d_gene: -; v_gene: TRBV9; abundance: -; CDR3aa: CASTHWSGSHTF; CDR3nt: TGTGCCAGCACCCACTGGTCAGGATCCCACACCTTC
j_gene: TRBJ2-3; d_gene: TRBD2; v_gene: TRBV4-2; abundance: -; CDR3aa: CASSPGLERVTDTQYF; CDR3nt: TGTGCCAGCAGCCCGGGACTAGAGAGGGTCACAGATACGCAGTATTTT
j_gene: TRBJ2-2; d_gene: TRBD2; v_gene: TRBV29-1; abundance: -; CDR3aa: CSVHGTSGVPGELFF; CDR3nt: TGCAGCGTTCACGGGACTAGCGGGGTCCCCGGGGAGCTGTTTTTT
j_gene: TRBJ1-4; d_gene: TRBD1; v_gene: TRBV27; abundance: -; CDR3aa: CASSRRTGWNEKLFF; CDR3nt: TGTGCCAGCAGCCGACGGACAGGGTGGAATGAAAAACTGTTTTTT
j_gene: TRBJ2-3; d_gene: TRBD2; v_gene: TRBV5-1; abundance: -; CDR3aa: CASSRTSGLTDTQYF; CDR3nt: TGCGCCAGCAGCCGGACTAGCGGACTCACAGATACGCAGTATTTT
j_gene: TRBJ1-2; d_gene: -; v_gene: TRBV2; abundance: -; CDR3aa: CASSRGSSGYTF; CDR3nt: TGTGCCAGCAGTAGGGGGTCTAGTGGCTACACCTTC
j_gene: TRBJ2-7; d_gene: TRBD1; v_gene: TRBV30; abundance: -; CDR3aa: CALDLQGASYEQYF; CDR3nt: TGTGCCCTGGATTTGCAGGGGGCTTCCTACGAGCAGTACTTC
j_gene: TRBJ1-3; d_gene: -; v_gene: TRBV5-4; abundance: -; CDR3aa: CASSPRGGGRSGNTIYF; CDR3nt: TGTGCCAGCAGCCCCCGGGGAGGAGGCCGCTCTGGAAACACCATATATTTT
j_gene: TRBJ2-1; d_gene: -; v_gene: TRBV6-5; abundance: -; CDR3aa: CASSYLWDTNYNEQFF; CDR3nt: TGTGCCAGCAGTTACTTGTGGGACACAAACTACAATGAGCAGTTCTTC
j_gene: TRBJ1-5; d_gene: -; v_gene: TRBV9; abundance: -; CDR3aa: CASSVAGSNQPQHF; CDR3nt: TGTGCCAGCAGCGTAGCGGGAAGCAATCAGCCCCAGCATTTT
j_gene: TRBJ1-3; d_gene: -; v_gene: TRBV23-1; abundance: -; CDR3aa: CASTYPTSWVGNTIYF; CDR3nt: TGCGCCAGCACCTATCCGACATCCTGGGTTGGAAACACCATATATTTT
j_gene: TRBJ2-7; d_gene: -; v_gene: TRBV7-9; abundance: -; CDR3aa: CASSPQGTYEQYF; CDR3nt: TGTGCCAGCAGCCCGCAGGGGACCTACGAGCAGTACTTC
j_gene: TRBJ2-5; d_gene: TRBD2; v_gene: TRBV7-8; abundance: few; CDR3aa: CASSQGQGGGETQYF; CDR3nt: TGTGCCAGCAGCCAAGGGCAGGGCGGGGGAGAGACCCAGTACTTC
j_gene: TRBJ2-1; d_gene: TRBD2; v_gene: TRBV18; abundance: -; CDR3aa: CASSNVLAGGHNEQFF; CDR3nt: TGTGCCAGCTCCAACGTGCTAGCGGGGGGGCATAATGAGCAGTTCTTC
j_gene: TRBJ2-7; d_gene: TRBD1; v_gene: TRBV18; abundance: -; CDR3aa: CASSPLDRGPEQYF; CDR3nt: TGTGCCAGCTCACCACTGGACAGGGGGCCCGAGCAGTACTTC
j_gene: TRBJ2-7; d_gene: TRBD1; v_gene: TRBV5-1; abundance: -; CDR3aa: CASMIGTEVSYEQYF; CDR3nt: TGCGCCAGTATGATAGGGACAGAAGTTTCCTACGAGCAGTACTTC
j_gene: TRBJ2-7; d_gene: -; v_gene: TRBV11-2; abundance: once; CDR3aa: CASSLDWAPSKQYF; CDR3nt: TGTGCCAGCAGCTTAGATTGGGCTCCCTCAAAGCAGTACTTC
j_gene: TRBJ2-2; d_gene: TRBD1; v_gene: TRBV7-2; abundance: once; CDR3aa: CASSLRCQGVAGELFF; CDR3nt: TGTGCCAGCAGCTTAAGGTGTCAGGGGGTCGCGGGGGAGCTGTTTTTT
j_gene: TRBJ2-7; d_gene: TRBD2; v_gene: TRBV28; abundance: -; CDR3aa: CASSLGRGGYSYEQYF; CDR3nt: TGTGCCAGCAGTTTAGGGAGGGGAGGGTACTCCTACGAGCAGTACTTC
j_gene: TRBJ1-2; d_gene: -; v_gene: TRBV7-9; abundance: once; CDR3aa: CASSLGRQDGYTF; CDR3nt: TGTGCCAGCAGCTTAGGCCGACAAGATGGCTACACCTTC
j_gene: TRBJ1-2; d_gene: -; v_gene: TRBV29-1; abundance: few; CDR3aa: CSVRGESWGYTF; CDR3nt: TGCAGCGTCCGTGGGGAGTCCTGGGGCTACACCTTC
j_gene: TRBJ1-6; d_gene: TRBD1; v_gene: TRBV18; abundance: -; CDR3aa: CASSPPTGQSNSPLHF; CDR3nt: TGTGCCAGCTCACCACCGACAGGGCAGAGTAATTCACCCCTCCACTTT
j_gene: TRBJ2-1; d_gene: -; v_gene: TRBV9; abundance: -; CDR3aa: CASSVVGGGYNEQFF; CDR3nt: TGTGCCAGCAGCGTAGTAGGGGGGGGGTATAATGAGCAGTTCTTC
j_gene: TRBJ1-5; d_gene: TRBD1; v_gene: TRBV7-2; abundance: -; CDR3aa: CASSLKAGGDQPQHF; CDR3nt: TGTGCCAGCAGCTTAAAGGCAGGGGGCGATCAGCCCCAGCATTTT
j_gene: TRBJ1-4; d_gene: TRBD1; v_gene: TRBV9; abundance: -; CDR3aa: CASAVGTENEKLFF; CDR3nt: TGTGCCAGCGCCGTTGGGACAGAGAATGAAAAACTGTTTTTT
j_gene: TRBJ1-1; d_gene: -; v_gene: TRBV2; abundance: -; CDR3aa: CASIRAGLTEAFF; CDR3nt: TGTGCCAGCATCAGGGCCGGGCTTACTGAAGCTTTCTTT
j_gene: TRBJ2-2; d_gene: -; v_gene: TRBV11-1; abundance: -; CDR3aa: CASSLGRTAIRELFF; CDR3nt: TGTGCCAGCAGCTTAGGTCGGACAGCAATCCGGGAGCTGTTTTTT
j_gene: TRBJ2-3; d_gene: -; v_gene: TRBV7-8; abundance: -; CDR3aa: CASSPIGGFTDTQYF; CDR3nt: TGTGCCAGCAGCCCTATCGGCGGCTTCACAGATACGCAGTATTTT
j_gene: TRBJ1-1; d_gene: -; v_gene: TRBV18; abundance: -; CDR3aa: CASSPRGSGTEAFF; CDR3nt: TGTGCCAGCTCACCACGCGGGAGTGGTACTGAAGCTTTCTTT
j_gene: TRBJ2-1; d_gene: TRBD2; v_gene: TRBV5-1; abundance: -; CDR3aa: CASSFTPSRLGRGGLDNEQFF; CDR3nt: TGCGCCAGCAGCTTCACCCCTTCCCGGTTGGGGCGGGGGGGCCTGGACAATGAGCAGTTCTTC
j_gene: TRBJ1-2; d_gene: -; v_gene: TRBV6-6; abundance: -; CDR3aa: CAIQGLHGYTF; CDR3nt: TGTGCCATCCAGGGACTTCATGGCTACACCTTC
j_gene: TRBJ2-5; d_gene: -; v_gene: TRBV10-3; abundance: -; CDR3aa: CAISEPPRVSGRGWETQYF; CDR3nt: TGTGCCATCAGTGAACCCCCTCGAGTCAGTGGTCGCGGATGGGAGACCCAGTACTTC